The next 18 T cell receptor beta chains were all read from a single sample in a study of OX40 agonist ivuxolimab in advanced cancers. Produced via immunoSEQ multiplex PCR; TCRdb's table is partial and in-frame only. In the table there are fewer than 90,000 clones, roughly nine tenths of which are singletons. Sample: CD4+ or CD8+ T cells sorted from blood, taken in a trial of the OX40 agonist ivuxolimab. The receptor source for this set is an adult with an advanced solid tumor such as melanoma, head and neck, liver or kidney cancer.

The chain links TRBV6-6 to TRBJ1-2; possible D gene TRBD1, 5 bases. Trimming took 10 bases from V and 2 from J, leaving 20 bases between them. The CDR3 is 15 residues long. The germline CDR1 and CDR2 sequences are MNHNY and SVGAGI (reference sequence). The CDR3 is CAILSQGIRNYGYTF. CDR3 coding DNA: TGTGCCATTCTTTCCCAGGGAATTAGGAACTATGGCTACACCTTC.

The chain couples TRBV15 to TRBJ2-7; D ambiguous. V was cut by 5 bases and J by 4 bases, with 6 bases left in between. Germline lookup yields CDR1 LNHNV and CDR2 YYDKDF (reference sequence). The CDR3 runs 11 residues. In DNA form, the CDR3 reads TGTGCCACCAGCCAGGATTACGAGCAGTACTTC. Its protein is CATSQDYEQYF.

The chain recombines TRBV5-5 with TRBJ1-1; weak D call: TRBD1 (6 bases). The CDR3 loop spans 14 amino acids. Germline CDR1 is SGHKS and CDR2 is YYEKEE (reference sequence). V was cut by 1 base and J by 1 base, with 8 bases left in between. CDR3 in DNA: TGTGCCAGCAGCTTGTCGACAGGGAACACTGAAGCTTTCTTT. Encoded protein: CASSLSTGNTEAFF. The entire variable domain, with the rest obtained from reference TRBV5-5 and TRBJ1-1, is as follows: DAGVTQSPTHLIKTRGQQVTLRCSPISGHKSVSWYQQVLGQGPQFIFQYYEKEERGRGNFPDRFSARQFPNYSSELNVNALLLGDSALYLCASSLSTGNTEAFFGQGTRLTVV.

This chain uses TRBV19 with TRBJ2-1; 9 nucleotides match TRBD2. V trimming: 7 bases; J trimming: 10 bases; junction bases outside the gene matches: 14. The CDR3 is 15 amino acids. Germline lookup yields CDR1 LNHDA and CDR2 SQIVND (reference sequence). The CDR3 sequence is CASTTRGTSRLEQFF. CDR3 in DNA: TGTGCCAGTACCACCCGGGGGACTAGCAGGTTAGAGCAGTTCTTC.

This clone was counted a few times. The CDR3 bases are TGTGCCGCACGCGACAGTGGGAACACTGAAGCTTTCTTT. Residues: CAARDSGNTEAFF. The chain carries TRBV19 and TRBJ1-1; TRBD1 might be the D (5 bases). Trimming pared 11 bases from V and 1 base from J, leaving 14 bases between. CDR3 length: 13 residues. Germline values: CDR1 LNHDA, CDR2 SQIVND (reference sequence).

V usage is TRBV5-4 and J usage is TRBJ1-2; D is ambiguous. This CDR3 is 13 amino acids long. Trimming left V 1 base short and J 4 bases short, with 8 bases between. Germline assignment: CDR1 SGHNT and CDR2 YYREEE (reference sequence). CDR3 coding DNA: TGTGCCAGCAGCTTGTATTCTGCCTATGGCTACACCTTC. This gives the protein CASSLYSAYGYTF.

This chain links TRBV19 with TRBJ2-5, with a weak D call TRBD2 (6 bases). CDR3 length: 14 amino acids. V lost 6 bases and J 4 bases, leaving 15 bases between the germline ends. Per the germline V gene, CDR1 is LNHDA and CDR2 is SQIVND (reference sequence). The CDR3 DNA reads TGTGCCAGTAGCACCAGGAGGGCAGGAGAGACCCAGTACTTC. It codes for CASSTRRAGETQYF.

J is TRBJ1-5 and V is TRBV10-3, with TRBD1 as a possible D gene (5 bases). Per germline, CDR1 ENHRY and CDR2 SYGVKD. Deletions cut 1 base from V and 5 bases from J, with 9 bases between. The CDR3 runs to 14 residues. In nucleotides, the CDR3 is TGTGCCATCAGTGAGTTAACAGGCCATCAGCCCCAGCATTTT. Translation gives CAISELTGHQPQHF.

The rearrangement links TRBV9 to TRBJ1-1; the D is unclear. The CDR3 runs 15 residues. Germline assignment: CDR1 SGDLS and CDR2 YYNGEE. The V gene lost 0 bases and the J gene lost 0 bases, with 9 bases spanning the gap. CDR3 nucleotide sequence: TGTGCCAGCAGCGTAGCCACCGCGTTGAACACTGAAGCTTTCTTT. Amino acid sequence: CASSVATALNTEAFF.

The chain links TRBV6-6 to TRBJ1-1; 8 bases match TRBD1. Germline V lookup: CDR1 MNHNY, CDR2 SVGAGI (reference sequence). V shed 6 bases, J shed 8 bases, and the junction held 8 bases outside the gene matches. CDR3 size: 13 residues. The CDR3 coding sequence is TGTGCCAGCAGACCCCGACAGGGGAAAGAAGCTTTCTTT. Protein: CASRPRQGKEAFF.

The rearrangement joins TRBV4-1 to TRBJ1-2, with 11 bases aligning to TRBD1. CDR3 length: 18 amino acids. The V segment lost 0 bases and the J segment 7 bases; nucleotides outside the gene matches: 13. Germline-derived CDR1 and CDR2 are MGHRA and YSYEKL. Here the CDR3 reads CASSQEGQGVPRFGGYTF. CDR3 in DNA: TGCGCCAGCAGCCAAGAGGGACAGGGGGTTCCACGGTTCGGTGGCTACACCTTC.

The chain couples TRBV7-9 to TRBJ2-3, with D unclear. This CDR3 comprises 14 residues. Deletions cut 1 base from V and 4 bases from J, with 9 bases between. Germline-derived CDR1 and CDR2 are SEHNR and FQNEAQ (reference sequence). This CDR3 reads CASSLEGAADTQYF. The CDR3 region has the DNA TGTGCCAGCAGCTTAGAGGGTGCAGCAGATACGCAGTATTTT.

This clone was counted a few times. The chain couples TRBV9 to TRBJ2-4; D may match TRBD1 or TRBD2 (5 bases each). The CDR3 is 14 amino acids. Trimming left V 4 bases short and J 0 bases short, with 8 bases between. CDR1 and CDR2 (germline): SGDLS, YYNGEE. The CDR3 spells CASSPGTAKNIQYF. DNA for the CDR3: TGTGCCAGCAGCCCCGGGACAGCCAAAAACATTCAGTACTTC.

The chain's CDR3 is CASSLDPTGELFF. The DNA of the CDR3 is TGCGCCAGCAGCCTGGACCCCACCGGGGAGCTGTTTTTT. The chain employs TRBV4-1 and TRBJ2-2, with D uncertain. The CDR3 is 13 residues long. From germline, CDR1 is MGHRA and CDR2 YSYEKL. The V end was cut by 4 bases, the J end by 4 bases, with 7 bases between.

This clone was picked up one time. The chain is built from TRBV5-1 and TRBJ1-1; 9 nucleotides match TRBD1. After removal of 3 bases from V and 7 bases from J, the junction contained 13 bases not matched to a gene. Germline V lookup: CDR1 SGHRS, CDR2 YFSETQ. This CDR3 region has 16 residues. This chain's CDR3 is CASSYGQGQGQNEAFF. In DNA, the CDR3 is TGCGCCAGCAGCTATGGGCAGGGACAGGGTCAAAATGAAGCTTTCTTT. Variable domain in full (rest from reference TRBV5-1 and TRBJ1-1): KAGVTQTPRYLIKTRGQQVTLSCSPISGHRSVSWYQQTPGQGLQFLFEYFSETQRNKGNFPGRFSGRQFSNSRSEMNVSTLELGDSALYLCASSYGQGQGQNEAFFGQGTRLTVV.

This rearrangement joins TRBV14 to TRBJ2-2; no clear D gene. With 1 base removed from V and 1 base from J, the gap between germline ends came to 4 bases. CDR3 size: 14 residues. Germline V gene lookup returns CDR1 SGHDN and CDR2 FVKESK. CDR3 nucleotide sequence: TGTGCCAGCAGCCAAGCCTTGAACACCGGGGAGCTGTTTTTT. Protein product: CASSQALNTGELFF.

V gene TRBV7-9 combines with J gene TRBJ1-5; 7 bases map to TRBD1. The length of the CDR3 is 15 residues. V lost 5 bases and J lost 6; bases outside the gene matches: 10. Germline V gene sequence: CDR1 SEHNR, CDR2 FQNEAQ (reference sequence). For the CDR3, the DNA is TGTGCCAGCAGCGCCGAACAGGGGATAACTCAGCCCCAGCATTTT. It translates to CASSAEQGITQPQHF.

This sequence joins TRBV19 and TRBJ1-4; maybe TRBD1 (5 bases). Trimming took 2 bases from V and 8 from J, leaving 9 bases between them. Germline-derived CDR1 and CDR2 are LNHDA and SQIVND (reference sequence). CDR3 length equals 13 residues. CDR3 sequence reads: CASSITRGEKLFF. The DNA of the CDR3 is TGTGCCAGTAGTATAACAAGGGGCGAAAAACTGTTTTTT.